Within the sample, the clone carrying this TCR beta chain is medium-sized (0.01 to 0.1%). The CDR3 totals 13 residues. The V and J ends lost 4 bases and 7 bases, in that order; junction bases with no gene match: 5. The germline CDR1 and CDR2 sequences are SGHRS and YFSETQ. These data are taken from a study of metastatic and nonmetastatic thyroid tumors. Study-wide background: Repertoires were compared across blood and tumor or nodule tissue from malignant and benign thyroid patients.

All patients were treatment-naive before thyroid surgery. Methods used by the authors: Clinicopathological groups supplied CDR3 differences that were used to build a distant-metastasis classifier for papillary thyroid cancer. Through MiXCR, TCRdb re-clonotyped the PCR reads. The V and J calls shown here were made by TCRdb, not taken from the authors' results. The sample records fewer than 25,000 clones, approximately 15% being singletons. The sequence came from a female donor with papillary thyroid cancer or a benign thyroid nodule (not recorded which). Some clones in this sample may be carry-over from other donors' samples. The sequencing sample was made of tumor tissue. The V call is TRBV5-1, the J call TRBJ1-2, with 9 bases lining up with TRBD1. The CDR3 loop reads CASSVGQGSGYTF. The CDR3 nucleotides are TGCGCCAGCAGCGTGGGACAGGGAAGTGGCTACACCTTC.